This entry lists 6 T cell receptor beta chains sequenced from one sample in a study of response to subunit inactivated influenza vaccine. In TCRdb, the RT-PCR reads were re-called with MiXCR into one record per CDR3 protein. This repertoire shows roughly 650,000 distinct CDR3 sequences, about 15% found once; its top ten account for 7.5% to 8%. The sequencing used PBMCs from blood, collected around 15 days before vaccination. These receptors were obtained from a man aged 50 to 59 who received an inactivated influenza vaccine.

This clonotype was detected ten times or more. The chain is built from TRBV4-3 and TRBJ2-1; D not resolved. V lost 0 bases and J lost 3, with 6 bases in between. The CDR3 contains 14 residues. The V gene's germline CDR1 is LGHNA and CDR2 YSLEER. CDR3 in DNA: TGCGCCAGCAGCCAAGATTTGGACTACAATGAGCAGTTCTTC. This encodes CASSQDLDYNEQFF.

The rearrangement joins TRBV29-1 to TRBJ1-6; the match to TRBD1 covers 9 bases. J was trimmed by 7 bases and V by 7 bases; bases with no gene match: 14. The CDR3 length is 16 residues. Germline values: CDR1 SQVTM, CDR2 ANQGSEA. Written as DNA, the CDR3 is TGCAGCGACGTGGGGACAGGGCGGCCCCAAAATTCACCCCTCCACTTT. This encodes CSDVGTGRPQNSPLHF.

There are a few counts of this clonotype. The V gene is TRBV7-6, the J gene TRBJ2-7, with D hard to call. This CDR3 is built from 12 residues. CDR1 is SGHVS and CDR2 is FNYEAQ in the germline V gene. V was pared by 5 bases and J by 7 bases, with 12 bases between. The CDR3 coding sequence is TGTGCCAGCAGCAGAGGCCTGTCGGAGCAGTACTTC. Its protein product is CASSRGLSEQYF.

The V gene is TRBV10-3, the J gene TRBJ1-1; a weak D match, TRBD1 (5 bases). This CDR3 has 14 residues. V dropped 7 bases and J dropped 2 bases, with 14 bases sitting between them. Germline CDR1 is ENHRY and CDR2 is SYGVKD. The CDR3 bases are TGTGCCATCACCGGGCACAGGAGAAACACTGAAGCTTTCTTT. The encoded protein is CAITGHRRNTEAFF.

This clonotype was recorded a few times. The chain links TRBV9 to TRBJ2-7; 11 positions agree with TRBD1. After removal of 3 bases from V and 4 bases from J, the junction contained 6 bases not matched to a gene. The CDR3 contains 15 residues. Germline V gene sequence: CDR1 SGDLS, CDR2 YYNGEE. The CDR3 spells CASSAGQGAWYEQYF. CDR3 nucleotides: TGTGCCAGCAGCGCAGGACAGGGGGCGTGGTACGAGCAGTACTTC.

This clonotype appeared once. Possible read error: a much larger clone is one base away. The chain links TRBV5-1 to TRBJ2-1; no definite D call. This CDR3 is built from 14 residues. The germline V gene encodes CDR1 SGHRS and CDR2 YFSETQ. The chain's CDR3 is CARSLDVRANEQFF. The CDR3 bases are TGCGCCAGAAGCTTGGACGTGCGCGCGAATGAGCAGTTCTTC.